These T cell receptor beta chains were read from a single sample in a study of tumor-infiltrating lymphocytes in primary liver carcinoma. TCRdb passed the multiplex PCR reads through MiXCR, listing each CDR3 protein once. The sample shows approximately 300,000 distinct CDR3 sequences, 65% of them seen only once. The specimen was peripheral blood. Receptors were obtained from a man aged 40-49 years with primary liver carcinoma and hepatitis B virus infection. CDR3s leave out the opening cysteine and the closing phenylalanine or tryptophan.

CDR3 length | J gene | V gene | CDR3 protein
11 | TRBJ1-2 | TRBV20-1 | SASFGQGSGYT
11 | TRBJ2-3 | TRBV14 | ASGRGYTYTQY
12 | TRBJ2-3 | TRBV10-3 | AVSGTEGTDTQY
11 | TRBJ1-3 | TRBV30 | VGRGSSGNPIY
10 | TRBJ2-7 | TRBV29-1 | SVGGAGSEQY
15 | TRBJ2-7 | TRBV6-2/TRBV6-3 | ASSYLGQGGRTYEQY
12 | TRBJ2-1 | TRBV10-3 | AINEGLGYNEHF
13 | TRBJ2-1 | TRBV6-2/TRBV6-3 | ASSYTAGDLNEQF
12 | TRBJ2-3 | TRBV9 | ASSVAASTDTQY
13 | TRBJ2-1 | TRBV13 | ASSPKTRVYNEQF
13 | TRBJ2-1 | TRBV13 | ASSPPTNTYNEQF
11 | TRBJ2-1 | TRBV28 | ASTAQGAFEQF
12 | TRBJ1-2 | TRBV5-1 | AGSFPGTVDGYT
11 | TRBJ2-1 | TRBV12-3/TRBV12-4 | TSSELVPSEQF
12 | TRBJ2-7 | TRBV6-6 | ASSLLGQPYEQY
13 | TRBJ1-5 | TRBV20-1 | SAIPWEGEAQPQH
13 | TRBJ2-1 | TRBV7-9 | ASSLIQGWDNEQF
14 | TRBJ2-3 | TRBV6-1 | ASSPALAGSTDTQY
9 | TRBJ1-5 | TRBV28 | ASSVHQPQH
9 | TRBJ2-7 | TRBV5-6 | ASSLENEQY
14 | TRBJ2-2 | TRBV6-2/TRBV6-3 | ASSPSGSRNTGGLF
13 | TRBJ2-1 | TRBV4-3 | ASSQVSNTREEQF
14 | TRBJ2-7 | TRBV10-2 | ASSESKGGSSYEQY
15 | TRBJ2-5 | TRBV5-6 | ASSLRTGTGGEETQY
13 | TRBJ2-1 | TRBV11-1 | AGRPGTGGYNEQF
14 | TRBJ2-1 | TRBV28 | ANKLLPGTLWGEQF